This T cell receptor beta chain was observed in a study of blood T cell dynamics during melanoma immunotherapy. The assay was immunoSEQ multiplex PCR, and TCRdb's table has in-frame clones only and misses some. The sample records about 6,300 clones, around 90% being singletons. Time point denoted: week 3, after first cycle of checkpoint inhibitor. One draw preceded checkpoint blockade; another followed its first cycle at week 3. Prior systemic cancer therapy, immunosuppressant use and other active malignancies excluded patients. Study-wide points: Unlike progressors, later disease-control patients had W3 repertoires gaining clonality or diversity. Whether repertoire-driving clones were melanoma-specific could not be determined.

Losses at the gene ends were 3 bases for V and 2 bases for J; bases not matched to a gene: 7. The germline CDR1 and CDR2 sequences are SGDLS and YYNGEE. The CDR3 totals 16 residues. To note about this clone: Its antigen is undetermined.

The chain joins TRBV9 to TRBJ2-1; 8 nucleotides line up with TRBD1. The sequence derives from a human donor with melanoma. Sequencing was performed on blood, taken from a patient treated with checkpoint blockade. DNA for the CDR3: TGTGCCAGCAGCGCCCAGGGGGCCCTAGCCTACAATGAGCAGTTCTTC. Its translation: CASSAQGALAYNEQFF.